A single sample gave rise to the 26 T cell receptor beta chains below, sequenced in a study of CD8+CD57+ T cells in acquired aplastic anemia. Using genomic DNA as the template, TCR beta VDJ and CDR3 profiling was carried out. TCRdb redid the calling of the reads with MiXCR, one entry per CDR3 protein. The sample includes around 200,000 distinct CDR3 sequences, approximately 60% of them seen just once. The sample consisted of sorted CD4+, CD8+, or CD8+CD57+ T cells (not recorded which) from PBMCs. These receptors were obtained from a human donor in good health.

The genes are TRBV29-1 and TRBJ2-1; D gene ambiguous. The CDR3 contains 12 residues. Germline V gives CDR1 SQVTM, CDR2 ANQGSEA. Trimming left V 8 bases short and J 4 bases short, with 12 bases between. The CDR3 region has the DNA TGCAGCCAAGCGCTGGATTACAATGAGCAGTTCTTC. This gives the protein CSQALDYNEQFF.

This clonotype was counted a few times. CDR3 bases: TGTGCCAGTAGTCCGAGATTAAACTATGGCTACACCTTC. Amino acids: CASSPRLNYGYTF. The chain employs TRBV19 and TRBJ1-2, with D unresolved. Germline loops: CDR1 LNHDA, CDR2 SQIVND (reference sequence). The V and J ends lost 5 bases and 2 bases respectively, with 9 bases between them. The CDR3 has 13 residues.

V and J are TRBV7-8 and TRBJ2-5; unclear D gene. V was trimmed by 0 bases and J by 2 bases, leaving 4 bases between them. The CDR3 is 13 residues long. Germline loops: CDR1 SGHVS, CDR2 FQNEAQ. CDR3 in amino acids: CASSLAQQETQYF. CDR3 nucleotides: TGTGCCAGCAGCTTAGCACAGCAAGAGACCCAGTACTTC. Together with reference TRBV7-8 and TRBJ2-5, the CDR3 gives the full variable domain: GAGVSQSPRYKVAKRGQDVALRCDPISGHVSLFWYQQALGQGPEFLTYFQNEAQLDKSGLPSDRFFAERPEGSVSTLKIQRTQQEDSAVYLCASSLAQQETQYFGPGTRLLVL.

The chain carries TRBV6-6 and TRBJ2-7, with 11 nucleotides matching TRBD1. The CDR3 runs to 15 residues. V lost 3 bases and J lost 6; bases outside the gene matches: 7. The germline V gene has CDR1 MNHNY and CDR2 SVGAGI (reference sequence). The chain's CDR3 is CASSYQGQGVGEQYF. The CDR3 DNA sequence: TGTGCCAGCAGTTATCAGGGACAGGGGGTAGGCGAGCAGTACTTC.

V usage is TRBV10-3 and J usage is TRBJ2-1; the match to TRBD2 covers 7 bases. Trimming at V came to 10 bases and at J to 7 bases, leaving 16 bases not matched to a gene. The CDR3 length is 15 residues. Looked up from germline, CDR1 is ENHRY and CDR2 is SYGVKD. The CDR3 DNA reads as TGTGCCAGCGGTGAGACTACCAGCGGGGCGAATGAGCAGTTCTTC. This encodes CASGETTSGANEQFF.

Comment on this clonotype: At one end the junction does not follow the germline gene, possibly because of a read error. V is TRBV19 and J is TRBJ2-7; D gene unclear. The CDR3 has 16 amino acids. Germline values: CDR1 LNHDA, CDR2 SQIVND (reference sequence). CDR3 protein: CAGSMVSGAWFYEQHF. The CDR3 nucleotides are TGTGCCGGTAGTATGGTTTCGGGCGCGTGGTTCTACGAGCAGCACTTC.

There are many counts of this clonotype. This chain joins TRBV7-3 and TRBJ1-1; 8 nucleotides match TRBD1. Losses at the gene ends were 5 bases for V and 1 base for J; bases not matched to a gene: 3. This CDR3 contains 14 residues. The V gene's germline CDR1 is SGHTA and CDR2 FQGTGA. The CDR3 sequence is CASSPTGANTEAFF. CDR3 sequence (DNA): TGTGCCAGCAGCCCGACAGGGGCGAACACTGAAGCTTTCTTT.

This clonotype appeared many times. The rearrangement joins TRBV15 to TRBJ1-1; 7 bases line up with TRBD1. J was trimmed by 2 bases and V by 7 bases; bases with no gene match: 7. Germline V gene data show CDR1 as LNHNV and CDR2 as YYDKDF (reference sequence). This CDR3 comprises 14 residues. DNA of the CDR3: TGTGCCACCAACCCGGGACAGCGAAACACTGAAGCTTTCTTT. The encoded protein is CATNPGQRNTEAFF.

In its sample, this clonotype was seen many times. This rearrangement joins TRBV4-3 to TRBJ2-1; 14 bases match TRBD2. This CDR3 contains 17 residues. Germline V gene data show CDR1 as LGHNA and CDR2 as YSLEER. V gave up 6 bases and J gave up 4 bases; unmatched junction bases: 8. The CDR3 DNA reads TGCGCCAGCAGTCCCGGACTAGCGGGGGGTGTTTACAATGAGCAGTTCTTC. Encoded protein: CASSPGLAGGVYNEQFF.

This clonotype came up many times. The rearrangement uses TRBV12-3 or TRBV12-4 and TRBJ2-3; no reliable D call. Trimming cost V 11 bases and J 0 bases, with 15 bases left between them. This CDR3 has 14 amino acids. The CDR3 region is CAGAGSLSTDTQYF. The DNA of the CDR3 is TGTGCCGGCGCAGGTAGCCTAAGCACAGATACGCAGTATTTT.

The chain links TRBV20-1 to TRBJ2-7; 9 bases match TRBD1. The CDR3 is made up of 14 amino acids. Germline CDR1 reads DFQATT; CDR2 reads SNEGSKA (reference sequence). After removal of 3 bases from V and 6 bases from J, the junction contained 9 bases not matched to a gene. DNA of the CDR3: TGCAGTGCTAGTCAGGGACAGGGTAATCCCGAGCAGTACTTC. As protein: CSASQGQGNPEQYF.

This chain joins TRBV9 and TRBJ2-7; 13 bases align to TRBD2. Germline values: CDR1 SGDLS, CDR2 YYNGEE. The CDR3 is made up of 15 amino acids. CDR3: CARGSGLAGAGEQYF. The CDR3 DNA reads TGTGCTAGGGGCTCCGGACTAGCGGGAGCTGGGGAGCAGTACTTC.

This chain uses TRBV7-2 with TRBJ2-7; 13 positions match TRBD2. The germline gives CDR1 SGHTA, CDR2 FQGNSA. This CDR3 is 17 amino acids long. The J segment lost 4 bases and the V segment lost 4 bases, leaving 10 bases of the junction unmatched. CDR3: CASSWGLAGSWGYEQYF. The CDR3 bases are TGTGCCAGCAGCTGGGGACTAGCGGGATCTTGGGGATACGAGCAGTACTTC.

Many counts were recorded for this clonotype. This rearrangement joins TRBV9 to TRBJ2-7, with 9 bases lining up with TRBD2. The J segment lost 3 bases and the V segment lost 4 bases, leaving 5 bases of the junction unmatched. The CDR3 covers 14 residues. Germline assignment: CDR1 SGDLS and CDR2 YYNGEE. The CDR3 DNA reads TGTGCCAGCAGCTTAGCGGGAGCGGGCTACGAGCAGTACTTC. Protein product: CASSLAGAGYEQYF.

This clonotype was counted a single time. This may come from a read error, since a much larger clone is one base off. The chain is built from TRBV6-5 and TRBJ2-3; 7 positions match TRBD2. Trimming cost V 0 bases and J 6 bases; bases outside gene matches: 9. This CDR3 contains 16 residues. Germline values: CDR1 MNHEY, CDR2 SVGAGI. The CDR3 DNA reads TGTGCCAGCAGTTACTCACTGGCGGGGGATGTGGATACGCAGTATTTT. Translating it yields CASSYSLAGDVDTQYF.

In DNA, the CDR3 is TGTGCCAGCAGCTTATCCCCTGAGCAGTACTTC. It translates to CASSLSPEQYF. The chain combines TRBV7-7 with TRBJ2-7; D not certain. The CDR3 is 11 amino acids. V was clipped by 2 bases and J by 7 bases, with 6 bases between them. Germline V lookup: CDR1 SSHAT, CDR2 FNYEAQ (reference sequence).

This clonotype showed up many times. The chain couples TRBV30 to TRBJ1-5, with D hard to call. V lost 3 bases and J lost 2, with 14 bases in between. This CDR3 has 15 amino acids. In germline, CDR1 is GTSNPN, CDR2 SVGIG (reference sequence). CDR3 sequence reads: CAWSKASGGNQPQHF. CDR3 nucleotides: TGTGCCTGGAGCAAGGCGTCCGGGGGCAATCAGCCCCAGCATTTT.

The chain recombines TRBV20-1 with TRBJ2-7; the D is unclear. Per the germline V gene, CDR1 is DFQATT and CDR2 is SNEGSKA (reference sequence). This CDR3 is 13 amino acids long. V was cut by 0 bases and J by 0 bases, with 6 bases left in between. CDR3 protein: CSAREHTSYEQYF. CDR3 nucleotide sequence: TGCAGTGCTAGAGAGCACACCTCCTACGAGCAGTACTTC.

The table lists this clonotype with a count of one. V usage is TRBV6-5 and J usage is TRBJ1-1, with D unresolved. Between the trimmed V and J ends, which lost 6 bases and 3 bases, there was a span of 8 bases. Germline CDR1 and CDR2: MNHEY and SVGAGI. There are 12 residues in the CDR3. The CDR3: CASRGRYTEAFF. Written as DNA, the CDR3 is TGTGCCAGCAGGGGCCGGTACACTGAAGCTTTCTTT.

This clonotype occurred many times. CDR3 nucleotide sequence: TGTGCCAGCAGCTTAATGGGGCTAGCGGACTACGAGCAGTACTTC. Translated, it gives CASSLMGLADYEQYF. This chain joins TRBV5-4 and TRBJ2-7; 7 bases fit TRBD2. From germline, CDR1 is SGHNT and CDR2 YYREEE (reference sequence). The CDR3 consists of 15 residues. The V gene end was trimmed by 2 bases and the J gene end by 3 bases; junction bases not matched to a gene: 8. Combining the CDR3 with reference TRBV5-4 and TRBJ2-7 gives the whole variable domain ETGVTQSPTHLIKTRGQQVTLRCSSQSGHNTVSWYQQALGQGPQFIFQYYREEENGRGNFPPRFSGLQFPNYSSELNVNALELDDSALYLCASSLMGLADYEQYFGPGTRLTVT.

The CDR3: CATSWPAGSGEQYF. CDR3 DNA sequence: TGTGCCACCTCCTGGCCAGCGGGGTCCGGGGAGCAGTACTTC. The chain is built from TRBV15 and TRBJ2-7; 7 positions agree with TRBD2. Germline V CDR1 and CDR2: LNHNV, YYDKDF (reference sequence). The junction had 14 bases not matched to a gene; V was cut back by 8 bases and J by 7 bases. This CDR3 comprises 14 residues.

This clonotype was picked up many times. The V call is TRBV10-2, the J call TRBJ2-7; a possible D gene is TRBD1 (6 bases). This CDR3 contains 12 residues. The V end was cut by 8 bases, the J end by 2 bases, with 10 bases between. Germline values: CDR1 WSHSY, CDR2 SAAADI. The CDR3, as DNA: TGCGCCAGCCTGACAGGAACCTACGAGCAGTACTTC. This sequence encodes CASLTGTYEQYF.

This clonotype appeared a few times. The chain is built from TRBV7-3 and TRBJ2-1; D is uncertain. The CDR3 contains 13 residues. CDR1 is SGHTA and CDR2 is FQGTGA in the germline V gene. V shed 5 bases and J shed 6 bases, with 11 bases lying between them. This CDR3 reads CASSPGWGNEQFF. The CDR3 DNA follows: TGTGCCAGCAGCCCCGGCTGGGGCAATGAGCAGTTCTTC.

This clonotype was detected only a few times. J is TRBJ2-7 and V is TRBV24-1, with D tentatively TRBD1 (6 bases). The CDR3 is made up of 14 amino acids. V was clipped by 10 bases and J by 3 bases, with 18 bases between them. Germline CDR1 reads KGHDR; CDR2 reads SFDVKD. The CDR3 here is CATRRGRGDYEQYF. The CDR3 nucleotides read TGTGCCACACGAAGAGGCAGGGGAGACTACGAGCAGTACTTC.

This chain uses TRBV19 with TRBJ1-4; the match to TRBD1 covers 7 bases. From germline, CDR1 is LNHDA and CDR2 SQIVND (reference sequence). V shed 5 bases, J shed 8 bases, and the junction held 11 bases outside the gene matches. The CDR3 consists of 15 residues. CDR3 sequence reads: CASSSSGGSREKLFF. CDR3 DNA: TGTGCCAGTAGTTCCTCAGGGGGATCGAGGGAAAAACTGTTTTTT.

This clonotype appeared many times. The chain links TRBV14 to TRBJ2-1; possible D gene TRBD1, 6 bases. V was pared by 4 bases and J by 3 bases, with 31 bases between. Germline CDR1 is SGHDN and CDR2 is FVKESK. The CDR3 length is 21 residues. CDR3 sequence: CASSPAGSGTPLNPNYNEQFF. The CDR3 DNA reads as TGTGCCAGCAGCCCAGCAGGGTCCGGGACACCGCTTAATCCAAACTACAATGAGCAGTTCTTC. Based on the CDR3 plus reference TRBV14 and TRBJ2-1, the full variable domain is EAGVTQFPSHSVIEKGQTVTLRCDPISGHDNLYWYRRVMGKEIKFLLHFVKESKQDESGMPNNRFLAERTGGTYSTLKVQPAELEDSGVYFCASSPAGSGTPLNPNYNEQFFGPGTRLTVL.